The 15 T cell receptor beta chains listed next were all sequenced from one sample in a study of T-cell reconstitution after alpha-beta-depleted transplantation in children. Unique molecular identifiers were incorporated when the TCRbeta library was constructed. TCRdb redid the calling of the PCR reads with MiXCR, one entry per CDR3 protein. This sample has some 240,000 distinct CDR3 sequences; about 9.6% occur once, and the top ten carry about 4.9%. This specimen consisted of PBMCs from the stem cell graft donor, obtained from the stem cell graft. The receptors shown here come from a human donor who donated a stem cell graft to a child with SCID.

The sample holds many counts of this clonotype. This chain links TRBV7-8 with TRBJ1-1; D perhaps matches TRBD1 (5 bases). The CDR3 totals 14 residues. Trimming removed 1 base at V and 4 bases at J, with 10 bases between. Germline V gene data show CDR1 as SGHVS and CDR2 as FQNEAQ. In DNA form, the CDR3 reads TGTGCCAGCAGCTTAGTAGAAGGGGTCACTGAAGCTTTCTTT. Its protein is CASSLVEGVTEAFF. Supplemented by reference TRBV7-8 and TRBJ1-1, the full variable domain reads GAGVSQSPRYKVAKRGQDVALRCDPISGHVSLFWYQQALGQGPEFLTYFQNEAQLDKSGLPSDRFFAERPEGSVSTLKIQRTQQEDSAVYLCASSLVEGVTEAFFGQGTRLTVV.

The table lists this clonotype with many counts. The CDR3 reads CASSLALAGGQRYEQYF. DNA of the CDR3: TGTGCCAGCAGCCTGGCCCTAGCGGGGGGCCAACGCTACGAGCAGTACTTC. The V and J genes are TRBV6-1 and TRBJ2-7; 11 bases match TRBD2. The CDR3 sequence is 17 residues long. Germline CDR1 is MNHNS and CDR2 is SASEGT. V was clipped by 6 bases and J by 3 bases; unmatched bases: 13.

This clonotype has ten or more counts. The genes are TRBV6-5 and TRBJ2-1; 8 nucleotides match TRBD2. There are 15 residues in the CDR3. With 2 bases clipped from V and 6 bases from J, the junction kept 6 bases outside the gene matches. The germline CDR1 and CDR2 sequences are MNHEY and SVGAGI. CDR3 sequence (DNA): TGTGCCAGCAGTTACACGGGACTAGGGGTCAATGAGCAGTTCTTC. Its protein product is CASSYTGLGVNEQFF.

This clonotype came up many times. The chain uses TRBV7-2 and TRBJ2-7, with D hard to call. V lost 2 bases and J 6 bases, leaving 14 bases between the germline ends. The CDR3 runs 14 residues. Germline values: CDR1 SGHTA, CDR2 FQGNSA. The CDR3 region is CASSLSGVGLEQYF. The CDR3 region has the DNA TGTGCCAGCAGCTTAAGTGGGGTAGGGCTCGAGCAGTACTTC. The full variable domain, completed using reference TRBV7-2 and TRBJ2-7, is GAGVSQSPSNKVTEKGKDVELRCDPISGHTALYWYRQSLGQGLEFLIYFQGNSAPDKSGLPSDRFSAERTGGSVSTLTIQRTQQEDSAVYLCASSLSGVGLEQYFGPGTRLTVT.

This clonotype appeared many times. V usage is TRBV5-1 and J usage is TRBJ2-5; D might be TRBD1 (7 bases). This CDR3 spans 15 amino acids. From germline, CDR1 is SGHRS and CDR2 YFSETQ. V lost 0 bases and J 5 bases, leaving 14 bases between the germline ends. The CDR3 sequence: CASSLAPGGHETQYF. CDR3 coding DNA: TGCGCCAGCAGCTTGGCCCCAGGGGGGCACGAGACCCAGTACTTC.

In this sample, this clonotype turned up a few times. V and J are TRBV11-1 and TRBJ2-1, with a tentative D call TRBD1 (6 bases). V was pared by 5 bases and J by 2 bases, with 28 bases between. This CDR3 spans 20 amino acids. CDR1 SGHAT and CDR2 FQDESV come from the germline V gene (reference sequence). The CDR3 nucleotides are TGTGCCAGCAGCACCTCGGGACAAACATCGGCGGTGTTCCCCTACAATGAGCAGTTCTTC. This gives the protein CASSTSGQTSAVFPYNEQFF.

This clonotype was found many times. The chain is built from TRBV7-9 and TRBJ1-1; TRBD1 is a possible D gene (6 bases). There are 15 residues in the CDR3. Germline V CDR1 and CDR2: SEHNR, FQNEAQ (reference sequence). V was trimmed by 1 base and J by 5 bases, leaving 14 bases between them. This chain's CDR3 is CASSLGSGDTTEAFF. The CDR3 DNA reads as TGTGCCAGCAGCTTAGGGTCAGGGGATACGACTGAAGCTTTCTTT.

As regards this clonotype: A junction end diverges from the germline sequence, so it may reflect a read error. The genes are TRBV7-9 and TRBJ2-3, with D perhaps given as TRBD1 or TRBD2 (5 bases each). CDR1 and CDR2 (germline): SEHNR, FQNEAQ (reference sequence). There are 15 residues in the CDR3. The CDR3 spells CAISPGTVSTDTQYF. The CDR3 DNA is TGTGCCATCAGCCCCGGGACGGTCTCCACAGATACGCAGTATTTT.

This clonotype was counted ten times or more. V usage is TRBV5-6 and J usage is TRBJ1-2; possible D gene TRBD1, 5 bases. Trimming pared 4 bases from V and 4 bases from J, leaving 14 bases between. Germline CDR1 SGHDT, CDR2 YYEEEE. This CDR3 is built from 14 residues. In nucleotides, the CDR3 is TGTGCCAGCAGCATCCACCGACAGTCCTATGGCTACACCTTC. It specifies CASSIHRQSYGYTF.

This clonotype has a count of ten or more. The gene calls are TRBV5-1 and TRBJ1-2, with TRBD1 identical over 8 bases. Germline V gene sequence: CDR1 SGHRS, CDR2 YFSETQ. CDR3 length: 15 residues. V lost 4 bases, J lost 4 bases, and 9 bases stayed unmatched. The DNA for the CDR3 is TGCGCCAGCAGCCCACAGGGGGACCTATCCTATGGCTACACCTTC. Protein product: CASSPQGDLSYGYTF.

The V gene is TRBV7-9, the J gene TRBJ2-7, with 7 bases fitting TRBD2. CDR1 SEHNR and CDR2 FQNEAQ come from the germline V gene (reference sequence). This CDR3 spans 14 amino acids. After removal of 4 bases from V and 2 bases from J, the junction contained 5 bases not matched to a gene. The CDR3 DNA is TGTGCCAGCAGCTGGGGGGGGAGGACCTACGAGCAGTACTTC. It is translated as CASSWGGRTYEQYF.

This clonotype was counted ten times or more. The chain carries TRBV3-1 and TRBJ2-1; no clear D gene. The germline gives CDR1 LGHDT, CDR2 YNNKEL (reference sequence). Trimming left V 0 bases short and J 12 bases short, with 9 bases between. The CDR3 spans 12 residues. CDR3 sequence reads: CASSQDAGSQFF. CDR3 sequence (DNA): TGTGCCAGCAGCCAAGATGCCGGATCGCAGTTCTTC.

This clonotype was seen ten or more times. DNA for the CDR3: TGTGCCAGCAGCCGATCCTCCAGCGGGGCTCCTGGAGATACGCAGTATTTT. Encoded protein: CASSRSSSGAPGDTQYF. The V call is TRBV7-2, the J call TRBJ2-3; 7 positions match TRBD2. Losses at the gene ends were 5 bases for V and 5 bases for J; bases not matched to a gene: 16. The CDR3 covers 17 residues. Germline V gene sequence: CDR1 SGHTA, CDR2 FQGNSA.

With respect to this clonotype: Being one base from a much bigger clone, this may be a read error. The V call is TRBV7-8, the J call TRBJ2-1, with TRBD2 matching over 12 bases. The V gene's germline CDR1 is SGHVS and CDR2 FQNEAQ. This CDR3 has 19 residues. The CDR3 sequence is CASSLGTSGELLAYNAQFF. In DNA, the CDR3 is TGTGCCAGCAGCTTAGGGACTAGCGGGGAACTCCTCGCTTACAATGCGCAGTTCTTC. Together with reference TRBV7-8 and TRBJ2-1, the CDR3 gives the full variable domain: GAGVSQSPRYKVAKRGQDVALRCDPISGHVSLFWYQQALGQGPEFLTYFQNEAQLDKSGLPSDRFFAERPEGSVSTLKIQRTQQEDSAVYLCASSLGTSGELLAYNAQFFGPGTRLTVL.

The rearrangement uses TRBV11-2 and TRBJ2-1; D call uncertain. The CDR3 loop spans 13 amino acids. Trimming cost V 3 bases and J 9 bases, with 12 bases left between them. Germline-derived CDR1 and CDR2 are SGHAT and FQNNGV. For the CDR3, the DNA is TGTGCCAGCAGCTTTCTAGGTAGGATTGAGCAGTTCTTC. It translates to CASSFLGRIEQFF.